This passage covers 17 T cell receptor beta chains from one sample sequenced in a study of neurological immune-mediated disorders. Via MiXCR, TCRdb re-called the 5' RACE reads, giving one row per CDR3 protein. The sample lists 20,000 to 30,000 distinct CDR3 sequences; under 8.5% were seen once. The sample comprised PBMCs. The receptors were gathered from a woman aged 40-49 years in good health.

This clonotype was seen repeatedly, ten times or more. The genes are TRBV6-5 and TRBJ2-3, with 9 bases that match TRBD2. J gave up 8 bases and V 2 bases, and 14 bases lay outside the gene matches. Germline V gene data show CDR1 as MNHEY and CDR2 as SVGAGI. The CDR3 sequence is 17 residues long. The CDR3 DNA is TGTGCCAGCAGTTACACGAGAGTAGCGGGAGAGTTGGGTACGCAGTATTTT. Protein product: CASSYTRVAGELGTQYF.

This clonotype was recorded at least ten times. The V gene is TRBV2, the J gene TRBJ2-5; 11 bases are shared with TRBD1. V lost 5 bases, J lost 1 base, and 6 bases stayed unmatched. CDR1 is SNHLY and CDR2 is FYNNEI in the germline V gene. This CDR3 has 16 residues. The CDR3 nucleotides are TGTGCCAGCAGTAAAACCGGGACAGGGGGCCAAGAGACCCAGTACTTC. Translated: CASSKTGTGGQETQYF.

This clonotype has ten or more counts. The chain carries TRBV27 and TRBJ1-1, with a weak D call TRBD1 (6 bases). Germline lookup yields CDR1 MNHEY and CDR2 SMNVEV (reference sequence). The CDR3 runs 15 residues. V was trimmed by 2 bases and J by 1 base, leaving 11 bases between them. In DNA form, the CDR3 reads TGTGCCAGCAGTTTACGAGTGACAGGGAACACTGAAGCTTTCTTT. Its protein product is CASSLRVTGNTEAFF.

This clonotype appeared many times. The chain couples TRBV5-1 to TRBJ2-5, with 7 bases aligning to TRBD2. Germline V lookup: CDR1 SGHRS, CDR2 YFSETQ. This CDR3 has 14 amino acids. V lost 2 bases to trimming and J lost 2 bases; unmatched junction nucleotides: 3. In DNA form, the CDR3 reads TGCGCCAGCAGCTTCGGCGGGAGACAAGAGACCCAGTACTTC. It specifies CASSFGGRQETQYF.

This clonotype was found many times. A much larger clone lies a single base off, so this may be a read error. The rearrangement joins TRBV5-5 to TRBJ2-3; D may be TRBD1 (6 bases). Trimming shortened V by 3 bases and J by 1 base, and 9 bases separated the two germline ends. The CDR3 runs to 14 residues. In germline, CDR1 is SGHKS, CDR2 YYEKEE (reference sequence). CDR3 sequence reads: CASSSRQGTDTQYF. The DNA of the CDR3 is TGTGCCAGCAGCTCGAGACAGGGCACAGATACGCAGTATTTT.

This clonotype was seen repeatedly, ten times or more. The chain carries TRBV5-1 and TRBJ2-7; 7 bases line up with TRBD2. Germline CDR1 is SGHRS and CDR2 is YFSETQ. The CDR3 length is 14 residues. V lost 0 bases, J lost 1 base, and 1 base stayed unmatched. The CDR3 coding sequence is TGCGCCAGCAGCTTGGCCGGGAGGTCCTACGAGCAGTACTTC. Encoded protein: CASSLAGRSYEQYF. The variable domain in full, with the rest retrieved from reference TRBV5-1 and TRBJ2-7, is KAGVTQTPRYLIKTRGQQVTLSCSPISGHRSVSWYQQTPGQGLQFLFEYFSETQRNKGNFPGRFSGRQFSNSRSEMNVSTLELGDSALYLCASSLAGRSYEQYFGPGTRLTVT.

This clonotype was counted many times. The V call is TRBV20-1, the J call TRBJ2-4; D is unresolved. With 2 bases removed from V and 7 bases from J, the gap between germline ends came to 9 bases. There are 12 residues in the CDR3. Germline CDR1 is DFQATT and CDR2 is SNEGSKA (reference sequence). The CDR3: CSARSLGNIQYF. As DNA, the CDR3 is TGCAGTGCTAGATCTCTCGGGAACATTCAGTACTTC.

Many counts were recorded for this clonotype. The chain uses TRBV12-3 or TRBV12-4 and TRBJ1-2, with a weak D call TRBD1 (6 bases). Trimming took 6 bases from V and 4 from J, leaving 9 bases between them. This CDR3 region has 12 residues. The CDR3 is CASSRGGYGYTF. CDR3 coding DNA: TGTGCCAGCAGCCGAGGGGGCTATGGCTACACCTTC.

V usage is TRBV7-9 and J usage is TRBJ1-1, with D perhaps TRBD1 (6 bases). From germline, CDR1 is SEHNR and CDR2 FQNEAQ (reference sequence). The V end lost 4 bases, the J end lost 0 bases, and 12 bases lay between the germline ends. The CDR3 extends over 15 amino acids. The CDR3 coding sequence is TGTGCCAGCAGCTCCCCAACAGGGATGAACACTGAAGCTTTCTTT. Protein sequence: CASSSPTGMNTEAFF.

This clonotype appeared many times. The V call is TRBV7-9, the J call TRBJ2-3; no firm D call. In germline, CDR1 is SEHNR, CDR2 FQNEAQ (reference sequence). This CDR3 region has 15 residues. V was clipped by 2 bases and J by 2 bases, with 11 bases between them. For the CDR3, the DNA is TGTGCCAGCAGCTTAAGGCCGGATGTCACAGATACGCAGTATTTT. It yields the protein CASSLRPDVTDTQYF.

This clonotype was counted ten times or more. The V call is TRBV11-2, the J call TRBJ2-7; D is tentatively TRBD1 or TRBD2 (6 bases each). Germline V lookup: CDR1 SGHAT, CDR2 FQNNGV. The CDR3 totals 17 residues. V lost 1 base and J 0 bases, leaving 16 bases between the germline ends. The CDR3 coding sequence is TGTGCCAGCAGCTTAGCCCAACCGGGGGCGAGCTCCTACGAGCAGTACTTC. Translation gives CASSLAQPGASSYEQYF. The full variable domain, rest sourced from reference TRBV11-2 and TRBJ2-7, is EAGVAQSPRYKIIEKRQSVAFWCNPISGHATLYWYQQILGQGPKLLIQFQNNGVVDDSQLPKDRFSAERLKGVDSTLKIQPAKLEDSAVYLCASSLAQPGASSYEQYFGPGTRLTVT.

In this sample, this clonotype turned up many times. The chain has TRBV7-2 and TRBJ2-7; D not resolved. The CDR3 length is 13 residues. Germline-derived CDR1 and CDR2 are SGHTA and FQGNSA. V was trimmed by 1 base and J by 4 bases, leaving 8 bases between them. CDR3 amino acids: CASSLVSQYEQYF. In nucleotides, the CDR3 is TGTGCCAGCAGCTTAGTGTCCCAGTACGAGCAGTACTTC.

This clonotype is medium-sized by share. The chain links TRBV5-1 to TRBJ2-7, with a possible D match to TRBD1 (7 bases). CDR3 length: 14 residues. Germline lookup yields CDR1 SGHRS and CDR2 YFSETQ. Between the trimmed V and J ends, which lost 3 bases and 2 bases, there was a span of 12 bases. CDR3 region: CASSSSGGTYEQYF. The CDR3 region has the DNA TGCGCCAGCAGCTCCTCAGGGGGGACCTACGAGCAGTACTTC.

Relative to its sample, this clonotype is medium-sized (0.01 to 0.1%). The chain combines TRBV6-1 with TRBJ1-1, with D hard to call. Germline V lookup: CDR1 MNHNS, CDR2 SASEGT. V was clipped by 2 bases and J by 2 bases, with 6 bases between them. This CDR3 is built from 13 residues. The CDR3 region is CASSETSNTEAFF. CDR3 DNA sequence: TGTGCCAGCAGTGAAACCAGTAACACTGAAGCTTTCTTT.

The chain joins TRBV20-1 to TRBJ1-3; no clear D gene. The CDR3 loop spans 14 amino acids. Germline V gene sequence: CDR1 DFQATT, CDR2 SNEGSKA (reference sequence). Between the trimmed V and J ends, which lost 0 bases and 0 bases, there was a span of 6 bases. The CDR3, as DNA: TGCAGTGCTAGAGATGTGACCTCTGGAAACACCATATATTTT. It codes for CSARDVTSGNTIYF.

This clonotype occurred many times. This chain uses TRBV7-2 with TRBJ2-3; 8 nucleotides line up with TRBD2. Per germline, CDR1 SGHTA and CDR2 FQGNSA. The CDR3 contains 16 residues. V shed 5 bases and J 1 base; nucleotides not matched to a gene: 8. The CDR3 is CASSAQTSARTDTQYF. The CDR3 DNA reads TGTGCCAGCAGCGCTCAGACTAGCGCCCGCACAGATACGCAGTATTTT.

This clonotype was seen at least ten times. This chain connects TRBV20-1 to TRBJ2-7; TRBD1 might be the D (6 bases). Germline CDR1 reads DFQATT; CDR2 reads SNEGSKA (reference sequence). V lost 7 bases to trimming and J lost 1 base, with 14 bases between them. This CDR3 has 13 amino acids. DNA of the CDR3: TGCAGTGTATCACAGGGCCCGTCCTACGAGCAGTACTTC. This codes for CSVSQGPSYEQYF.